This T cell receptor (beta chain) was profiled in a study of response to subunit inactivated influenza vaccine. Study findings and constraints: Each seasonal influenza vaccination recruits few new T cells, the authors suggested.

Germline assignment: CDR1 SGHTA and CDR2 FQGNSA. The length of the CDR3 is 14 residues. V was trimmed by 5 bases and J by 5 bases, leaving 12 bases between them. TCRdb re-called the RT-PCR reads with MiXCR, one entry per CDR3 protein. Of about 700,000 distinct CDR3 sequences listed, approximately 15% are singletons. A word on this clonotype: Its antigen is unidentified.

The input for sequencing was PBMCs from blood, taken less than 13 days after vaccination. The gene calls are TRBV7-2 and TRBJ2-2; D call uncertain. This TCR came from a man in his fifties or sixties who received an inactivated influenza vaccine. Here the CDR3 reads CASSPIARTGELFF. In DNA form, the CDR3 reads TGTGCCAGCAGCCCGATTGCCCGAACCGGGGAGCTGTTTTTT.